The entry that follows covers one T cell receptor beta chain sequence. The record originates from a study of blood T cell repertoires in COVID-19. The wider study: The United States, Italy and Spain were the sources of the acute and convalescent COVID-19 samples. T cells, B-cell-depleted T cells, or PBMCs supplied cDNA or gDNA.

The length of the CDR3 is 16 residues. V dropped 3 bases and J dropped 2; count of bases not matched to a gene: 1. Germline CDR1 is MDHEN and CDR2 is SYDVKM. How the authors handled the data: Amplification with reference gene primers provided the estimates of nucleated cell counts. Libraries were prepared by immunoSEQ multiplex PCR; TCRdb keeps only in-frame clonotypes and omits some of them. Clone size and the V and J calls come from that table; the DNA yielded D and trimming. This sample carries roughly 220,000 clones, roughly 82% of them seen once, and the ten largest clones take 1.4%. The chain employs TRBV28 and TRBJ2-3, with TRBD2 matching over 14 bases. The clonotype originates from a woman aged 40 to 49 who had recovered from COVID-19. Sequencing was carried out using peripheral blood. The CDR3 nucleotides are TGTGCCAGCAGTTTGACTAGCGGGGGGGACACAGATACGCAGTATTTT. Translation: CASSLTSGGDTDTQYF.